The sequence of this T cell receptor beta chain was determined in a study of blood T cell repertoires in COVID-19. Study as a whole: Whether acute or convalescent, the COVID-19 samples came from the United States, Italy and Spain.

The cohort comprised adults aged about 18 to 100 years residing in approximately 25 US areas. V lost 4 bases and J lost 3, with 13 bases in between. The CDR3 has 14 amino acids. Germline values: CDR1 SGDLS, CDR2 YYNGEE. Produced via immunoSEQ multiplex PCR; TCRdb's table is partial and in-frame only. The repertoire holds about 250,000 clones, with about 88% as singletons. The V gene is TRBV9, the J gene TRBJ1-1; perhaps TRBD1 as D (6 bases). Sequencing used PBMCs or T cells enriched from blood (not recorded which). The sequence came from a woman in her forties or fifties who had recovered from COVID-19. The CDR3, as DNA: TGTGCCAGCAGCCCAGAGGGGGGGGACACTGAAGCTTTCTTT. Translated: CASSPEGGDTEAFF.